The 20 T cell receptor beta chains presented below share a single source sample, sequenced in a study of T cell responses to AZD1222 COVID-19 vaccine (dated by TCRdb to 2020 to 2023). Library method: the immunoSEQ multiplex PCR assay. TCRdb limited this immuneACCESS table to in-frame rearrangements with V and J called. A share of clones is missing; checked studies link under half to unresolved V genes, and the rest is unexplained. This sample has 140,000 to 150,000 clones in its table, and more than 85% of those were observed once. Over 7.5% of the sample belongs to the ten largest clones. According to the study, the label for this sample's time point signals: baseline before first vaccination. The sequencing used peripheral blood, collected on day 0 of AZD1222 vaccination. The source of these receptors is an adult in good health.

The chain employs TRBV7-3 and TRBJ2-3; D is unresolved. CDR3 length equals 14 residues. The germline gives CDR1 SGHTA, CDR2 FQGTGA. V was pared by 5 bases and J by 1 base, with 10 bases between. The CDR3 loop is CASSPTGGTDTQYF. CDR3 nucleotide sequence: TGTGCCAGCAGCCCAACTGGGGGCACAGATACGCAGTATTTT.

The chain is built from TRBV23-1 and TRBJ2-3; D perhaps matches TRBD1 (5 bases). TRBV23-1 is classed as an ORF, of uncertain function. Trimming took 8 bases from V and 6 from J, leaving 15 bases between them. The CDR3 contains 13 residues. The CDR3 region has the DNA TGCGCCAGCGGTACAGGTCCCCCGGATACGCAGTATTTT. Protein product: CASGTGPPDTQYF.

The CDR3 coding sequence is TGTGCCTGGAGTCGGGGGGGTATTAGCAATCAGCCCCAGCATTTT. It translates to CAWSRGGISNQPQHF. The gene calls are TRBV30 and TRBJ1-5; D is perhaps TRBD1 (5 bases). With 2 bases removed from V and 0 bases from J, the gap between germline ends came to 11 bases. The CDR3 has 15 residues. CDR1 and CDR2 from the germline V gene are GTSNPN and SVGIG (reference sequence). Drawing the rest from reference TRBV30 and TRBJ1-5, the complete variable domain is SQTIHQWPATLVQPVGSPLSLECTVEGTSNPNLYWYRQAAGRGLQLLFYSVGIGQISSEVPQNLSASRPQDRQFILSSKKLLLSDSGFYLCAWSRGGISNQPQHFGDGTRLSIL.

This sequence joins TRBV6-6 and TRBJ2-7, with 10 bases identical to TRBD2. The V segment lost 6 bases and the J segment 5 bases; nucleotides outside the gene matches: 7. The CDR3 is 14 residues long. The germline V gene encodes CDR1 MNHNY and CDR2 SVGAGI (reference sequence). CDR3 nucleotides: TGTGCCAGCAGCATCGGGACTAGCGCCCACGAGCAGTACTTC. Translating it yields CASSIGTSAHEQYF.

The CDR3 DNA follows: TGTGCCAGCAGTGACGATCGACCGTGGGGGACCGGCGATGAAGCTTTCTTT. Amino acids: CASSDDRPWGTGDEAFF. The rearrangement joins TRBV25-1 to TRBJ1-1; possibly TRBD1 for D (5 bases). The ends were cut back, 3 bases at V and 7 bases at J, with 24 bases in the middle. The CDR3 length is 17 residues. Germline V lookup: CDR1 MGHDK, CDR2 SYGVNS.

The CDR3 loop is CAWSGGGEKLFF. CDR3 bases: TGTGCCTGGAGTGGGGGAGGGGAAAAACTGTTTTTT. The chain links TRBV30 to TRBJ1-4; D not certain. This CDR3 spans 12 amino acids. The V end was cut by 1 base, the J end by 8 bases, with 8 bases between. CDR1 is GTSNPN and CDR2 is SVGIG in the germline V gene (reference sequence).

The chain is built from TRBV7-9 and TRBJ1-2, with TRBD1 identical over 9 bases. The germline gives CDR1 SEHNR, CDR2 FQNEAQ (reference sequence). The CDR3 is made up of 14 amino acids. The ends lost 5 bases at V and 6 bases at J; junction bases unmatched: 7. The CDR3: CASSPGQGGDGYTF. CDR3 coding DNA: TGTGCCAGCAGCCCGGGACAGGGAGGAGATGGCTACACCTTC. The variable domain in full, with the rest retrieved from reference TRBV7-9 and TRBJ1-2, is DTGVSQNPRHKITKRGQNVTFRCDPISEHNRLYWYRQTLGQGPEFLTYFQNEAQLEKSRLLSDRFSAERPKGSFSTLEIQRTEQGDSAMYLCASSPGQGGDGYTFGSGTRLTVV.

This clone showed up just once. The V call is TRBV28, the J call TRBJ2-7, with a possible D match to TRBD1 (6 bases). The CDR3 consists of 15 residues. From germline, CDR1 is MDHEN and CDR2 SYDVKM. V was cut by 1 base and J by 3 bases, with 13 bases left in between. The DNA of the CDR3 is TGTGCCAGCAGTTTATCAGGGGCCGGGTACTACGAGCAGTACTTC. Its translation is CASSLSGAGYYEQYF.

The genes are TRBV20-1 and TRBJ2-5; D is unresolved. The CDR3 is made up of 11 amino acids. V was trimmed by 6 bases and J by 2 bases, leaving 7 bases between them. Germline V gives CDR1 DFQATT, CDR2 SNEGSKA (reference sequence). The CDR3 DNA is TGCAGTGCCCAGAGACAAGAGACCCAGTACTTC. This codes for CSAQRQETQYF.

The chain carries TRBV6-5 and TRBJ1-6; the D gene is possibly TRBD1 (5 bases). Germline V lookup: CDR1 MNHEY, CDR2 SVGAGI. V lost 0 bases to trimming and J lost 7 bases, with 13 bases between them. The CDR3 runs 16 residues. CDR3 sequence reads: CASSYSPDRTNSPLHF. In DNA form, the CDR3 reads TGTGCCAGCAGTTACTCCCCCGACAGAACCAATTCACCCCTCCACTTT.

The chain is built from TRBV6-2 or TRBV6-3 and TRBJ1-1; D is unresolved. The germline V gene encodes CDR1 MNHEY and CDR2 SVGEGT. Trimming shortened V by 0 bases and J by 8 bases, and 10 bases separated the two germline ends. There are 13 residues in the CDR3. The CDR3 region has the DNA TGTGCCAGCAGTTACTCGCCGCGCGGCGAAGCTTTCTTT. Translated: CASSYSPRGEAFF.

The chain has TRBV5-4 and TRBJ1-3; 8 nucleotides align to TRBD1. The V gene's germline CDR1 is SGHNT and CDR2 YYREEE (reference sequence). The junction had 9 bases not matched to a gene; V was cut back by 0 bases and J by 4 bases. This CDR3 is 17 amino acids long. CDR3 bases: TGTGCCAGCAGCTTGGGGGGGGACAGGACGCCCGGAAACACCATATATTTT. It encodes CASSLGGDRTPGNTIYF.

CDR3 DNA: TGCGCCAGCAGCTTTGGGTTTCAAGAGACCCAGTACTTC. Its protein is CASSFGFQETQYF. V and J are TRBV5-1 and TRBJ2-5; D gene uncertain. Deletions cut 2 bases from V and 2 bases from J, with 7 bases between. The CDR3 contains 13 residues. Per germline, CDR1 SGHRS and CDR2 YFSETQ.

This chain links TRBV7-3 with TRBJ2-3; 9 nucleotides line up with TRBD2. CDR1 and CDR2 (germline): SGHTA, FQGTGA. With 5 bases clipped from V and 1 base from J, the junction kept 4 bases outside the gene matches. This CDR3 contains 15 residues. This CDR3 is CASSTKRGGTDTQYF. CDR3 nucleotide sequence: TGTGCCAGCAGCACCAAGCGGGGGGGCACAGATACGCAGTATTTT. The full variable domain, rest sourced from reference TRBV7-3 and TRBJ2-3, is GAGVSQTPSNKVTEKGKYVELRCDPISGHTALYWYRQSLGQGPEFLIYFQGTGAADDSGLPNDRFFAVRPEGSVSTLKIQRTERGDSAVYLCASSTKRGGTDTQYFGPGTRLTVL.

The rearrangement links TRBV27 to TRBJ2-7; 8 positions agree with TRBD1. CDR1 is MNHEY, CDR2 SMNVEV, per germline (reference sequence). The CDR3 length is 14 residues. The V segment lost 4 bases and the J segment 1 base; nucleotides outside the gene matches: 3. CDR3 loop: CASSSWTGSYEQYF. CDR3 nucleotide sequence: TGTGCCAGCAGTTCCTGGACAGGGTCCTACGAGCAGTACTTC.

J is TRBJ2-1 and V is TRBV27; 12 nucleotides agree with TRBD1. Germline-derived CDR1 and CDR2 are MNHEY and SMNVEV (reference sequence). V was pared by 4 bases and J by 6 bases, with 4 bases of the junction left unmatched. The CDR3 runs to 15 residues. The CDR3 here is CASSSGQGAGNEQFF. The CDR3 nucleotides are TGTGCCAGCAGTTCGGGACAGGGGGCCGGCAATGAGCAGTTCTTC.

The chain joins TRBV5-1 to TRBJ1-2; D is unclear. The CDR3 has 15 amino acids. Germline V lookup: CDR1 SGHRS, CDR2 YFSETQ. The germline V and J ends were trimmed by 4 bases and 5 bases, with 18 bases remaining between them. Here the CDR3 DNA reads TGCGCCAGCAGCCCGTCGGCGGGTCAGGAGTATGGCTACACCTTC. Its translation is CASSPSAGQEYGYTF.

The chain joins TRBV29-1 to TRBJ1-2, with D uncertain. The ends were cut back, 6 bases at V and 3 bases at J, with 11 bases in the middle. The CDR3 spans 12 residues. From germline, CDR1 is SQVTM and CDR2 ANQGSEA. As DNA, the CDR3 is TGCAGCGTCCGAGGAACGGACTATGGCTACACCTTC. Amino acids: CSVRGTDYGYTF. Full variable domain (outside the CDR3, taken from reference TRBV29-1 and TRBJ1-2): SAVISQKPSRDICQRGTSLTIQCQVDSQVTMMFWYRQQPGQSLTLIATANQGSEATYESGFVIDKFPISRPNLTFSTLTVSNMSPEDSSIYLCSVRGTDYGYTFGSGTRLTVV.

This chain joins TRBV30 and TRBJ1-1, with D unresolved. Germline V lookup: CDR1 GTSNPN, CDR2 SVGIG (reference sequence). V was pared by 3 bases and J by 2 bases, with 10 bases between. This CDR3 has 13 amino acids. CDR3 in amino acids: CAWRRIGNTEAFF. CDR3 nucleotide sequence: TGTGCCTGGAGGCGGATAGGAAACACTGAAGCTTTCTTT.

The V and J genes are TRBV11-3 and TRBJ1-1; D gene unclear. The germline CDR1 and CDR2 sequences are SGHNT and YENEEA. Deletions cut 1 base from V and 0 bases from J, with 6 bases between. The CDR3 runs 14 residues. CDR3 bases: TGTGCCAGCAGCTTAGGGAACATGAACACTGAAGCTTTCTTT. Protein sequence: CASSLGNMNTEAFF. The entire variable domain, with the rest obtained from reference TRBV11-3 and TRBJ1-1, is as follows: EAGVVQSPRYKIIEKKQPVAFWCNPISGHNTLYWYLQNLGQGPELLIRYENEEAVDDSQLPKDRFSAERLKGVDSTLKIQPAELGDSAVYLCASSLGNMNTEAFFGQGTRLTVV.